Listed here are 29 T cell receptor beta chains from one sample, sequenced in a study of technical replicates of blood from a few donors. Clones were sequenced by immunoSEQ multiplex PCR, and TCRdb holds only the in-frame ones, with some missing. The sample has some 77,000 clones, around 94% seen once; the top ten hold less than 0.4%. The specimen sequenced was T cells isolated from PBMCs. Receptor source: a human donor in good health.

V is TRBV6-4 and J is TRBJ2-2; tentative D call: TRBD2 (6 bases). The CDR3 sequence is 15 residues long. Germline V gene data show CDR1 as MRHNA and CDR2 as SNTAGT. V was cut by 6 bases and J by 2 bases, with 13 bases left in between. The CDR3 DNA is TGTGCCAGCAGCAAGGGACTGGGCAACACCGGGGAGCTGTTTTTT. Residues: CASSKGLGNTGELFF.

The CDR3 DNA reads TGTGCCACCCAGACTCAATACGAGCAGTACTTC. Protein sequence: CATQTQYEQYF. The genes are TRBV10-3 and TRBJ2-7; D gene uncertain. The CDR3 loop spans 11 amino acids. V was clipped by 10 bases and J by 4 bases, with 11 bases between them. Per the germline V gene, CDR1 is ENHRY and CDR2 is SYGVKD.

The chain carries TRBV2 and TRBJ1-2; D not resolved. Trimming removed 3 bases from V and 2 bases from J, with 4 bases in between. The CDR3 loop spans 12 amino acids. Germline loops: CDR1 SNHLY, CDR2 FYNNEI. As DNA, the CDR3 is TGTGCCAGCAGTGACTTAAACTATGGCTACACCTTC. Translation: CASSDLNYGYTF.

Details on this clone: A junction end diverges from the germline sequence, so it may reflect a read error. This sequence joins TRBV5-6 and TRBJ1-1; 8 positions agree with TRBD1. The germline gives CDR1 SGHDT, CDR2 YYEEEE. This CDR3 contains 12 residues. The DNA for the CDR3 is TGTGCCAGCAGCTTACCGGGACAGGAAGATTTCTTT. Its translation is CASSLPGQEDFF.

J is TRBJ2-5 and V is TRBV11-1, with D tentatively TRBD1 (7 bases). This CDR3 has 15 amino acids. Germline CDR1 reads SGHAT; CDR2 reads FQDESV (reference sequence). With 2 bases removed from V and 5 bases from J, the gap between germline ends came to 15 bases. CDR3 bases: TGTGCCAGCAGCTTATCTCCGACAGGGAGGGAGACCCAGTACTTC. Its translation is CASSLSPTGRETQYF.

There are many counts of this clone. In DNA form, the CDR3 reads TGTGCCAGCAGCGTCACAGGGGGAAATGAGGCTTTCTTT. This encodes CASSVTGGNEAFF. V gene TRBV9 combines with J gene TRBJ1-1; 8 bases line up with TRBD1. This CDR3 region has 13 residues. V was pared by 2 bases and J by 11 bases, with 8 bases of the junction left unmatched. Germline-derived CDR1 and CDR2 are SGDLS and YYNGEE.

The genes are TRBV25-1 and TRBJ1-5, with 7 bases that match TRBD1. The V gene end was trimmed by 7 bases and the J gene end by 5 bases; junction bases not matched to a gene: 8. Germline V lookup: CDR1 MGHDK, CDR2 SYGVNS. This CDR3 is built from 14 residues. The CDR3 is CASTPDRKYQPQHF. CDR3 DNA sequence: TGTGCCAGCACTCCGGACAGGAAATATCAGCCCCAGCATTTT.

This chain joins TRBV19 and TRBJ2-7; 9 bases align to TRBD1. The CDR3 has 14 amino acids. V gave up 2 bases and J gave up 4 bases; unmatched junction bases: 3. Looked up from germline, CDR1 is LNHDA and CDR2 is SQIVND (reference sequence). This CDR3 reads CASSIRQGVYEQYF. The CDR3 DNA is TGTGCCAGTAGTATAAGACAGGGGGTGTACGAGCAGTACTTC.

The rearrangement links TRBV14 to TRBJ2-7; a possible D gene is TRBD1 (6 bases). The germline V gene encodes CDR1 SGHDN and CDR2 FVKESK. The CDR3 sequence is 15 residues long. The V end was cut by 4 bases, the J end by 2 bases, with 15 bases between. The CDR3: CASSLVGTLAYEQYF. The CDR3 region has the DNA TGTGCCAGCAGCCTCGTCGGGACACTCGCCTACGAGCAGTACTTC.

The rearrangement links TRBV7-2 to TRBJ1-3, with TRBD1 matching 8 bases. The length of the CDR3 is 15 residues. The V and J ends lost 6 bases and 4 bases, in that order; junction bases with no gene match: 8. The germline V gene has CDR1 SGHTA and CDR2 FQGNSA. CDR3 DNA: TGTGCCAGCAGTTATAAGACAGGGGACGGAAACACCATATATTTT. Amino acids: CASSYKTGDGNTIYF.

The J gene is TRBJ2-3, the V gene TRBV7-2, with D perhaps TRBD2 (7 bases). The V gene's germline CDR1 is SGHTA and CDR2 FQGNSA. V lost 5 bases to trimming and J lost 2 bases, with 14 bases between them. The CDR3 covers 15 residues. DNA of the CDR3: TGTGCCAGCAGCAAGGGGGGGGAATACACAGATACGCAGTATTTT. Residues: CASSKGGEYTDTQYF.

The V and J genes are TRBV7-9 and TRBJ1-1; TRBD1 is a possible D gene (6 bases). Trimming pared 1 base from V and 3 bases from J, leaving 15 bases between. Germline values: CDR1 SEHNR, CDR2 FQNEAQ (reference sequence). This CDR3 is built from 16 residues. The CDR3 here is CASSLVVGRGYTEAFF. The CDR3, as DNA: TGTGCCAGCAGCTTAGTAGTGGGCAGGGGCTACACTGAAGCTTTCTTT.

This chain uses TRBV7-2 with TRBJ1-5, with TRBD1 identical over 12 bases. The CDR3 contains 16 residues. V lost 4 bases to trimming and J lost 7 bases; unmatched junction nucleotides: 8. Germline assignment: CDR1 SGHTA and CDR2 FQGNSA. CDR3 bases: TGTGCCAGCAGCTCCATGGGACAGGGGGCAAAGCAGCCCCAGCATTTT. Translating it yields CASSSMGQGAKQPQHF.

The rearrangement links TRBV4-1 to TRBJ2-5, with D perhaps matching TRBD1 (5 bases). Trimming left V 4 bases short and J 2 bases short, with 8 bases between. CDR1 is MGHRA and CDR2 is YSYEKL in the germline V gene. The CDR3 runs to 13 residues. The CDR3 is CASSLDSQETQYF. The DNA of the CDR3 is TGCGCCAGCAGCCTCGACAGTCAAGAGACCCAGTACTTC.

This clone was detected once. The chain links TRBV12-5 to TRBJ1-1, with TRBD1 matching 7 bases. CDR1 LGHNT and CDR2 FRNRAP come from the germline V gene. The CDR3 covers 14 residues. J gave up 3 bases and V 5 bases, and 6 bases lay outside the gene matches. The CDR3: CASGPGQADTEAFF. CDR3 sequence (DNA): TGTGCTAGTGGTCCAGGACAGGCCGACACTGAAGCTTTCTTT.

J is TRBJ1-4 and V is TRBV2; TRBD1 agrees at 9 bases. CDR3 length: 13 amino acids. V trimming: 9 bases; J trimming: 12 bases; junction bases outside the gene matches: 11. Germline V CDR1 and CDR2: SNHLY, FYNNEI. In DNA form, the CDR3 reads TGTGCCAGGAGGGGACAGGGCCAAGGAGAACTGTTTTTT. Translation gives CARRGQGQGELFF.

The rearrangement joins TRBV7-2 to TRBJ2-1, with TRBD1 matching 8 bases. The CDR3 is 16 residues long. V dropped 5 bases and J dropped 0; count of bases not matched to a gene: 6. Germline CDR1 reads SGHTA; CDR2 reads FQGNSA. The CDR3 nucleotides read TGTGCCAGCAGCGTACAGGGGGTCAGCTCCTACAATGAGCAGTTCTTC. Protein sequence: CASSVQGVSSYNEQFF.

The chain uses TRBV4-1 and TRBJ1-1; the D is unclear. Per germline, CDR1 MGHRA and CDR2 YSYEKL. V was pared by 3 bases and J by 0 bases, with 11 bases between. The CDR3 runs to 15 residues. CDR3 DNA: TGCGCCAGCAGCCAGGAGACGAAACTGAACACTGAAGCTTTCTTT. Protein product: CASSQETKLNTEAFF.

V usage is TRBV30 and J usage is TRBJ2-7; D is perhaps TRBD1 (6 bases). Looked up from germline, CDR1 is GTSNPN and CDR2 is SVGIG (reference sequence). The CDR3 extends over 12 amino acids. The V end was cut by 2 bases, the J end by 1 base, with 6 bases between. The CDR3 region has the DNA TGTGCCTGGAGTAGGGGGTCCTACGAGCAGTACTTC. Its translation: CAWSRGSYEQYF.

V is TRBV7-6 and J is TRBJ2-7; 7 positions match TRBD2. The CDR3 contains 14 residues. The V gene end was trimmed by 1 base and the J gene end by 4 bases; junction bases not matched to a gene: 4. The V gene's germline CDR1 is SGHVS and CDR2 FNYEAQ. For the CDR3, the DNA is TGTGCCAGCAGCTTAGTGGGCGGGAGATACGAGCAGTACTTC. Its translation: CASSLVGGRYEQYF.

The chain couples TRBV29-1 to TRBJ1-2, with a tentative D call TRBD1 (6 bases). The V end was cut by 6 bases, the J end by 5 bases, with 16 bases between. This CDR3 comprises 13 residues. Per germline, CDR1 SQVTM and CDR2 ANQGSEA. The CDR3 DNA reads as TGCAGCGTGGAGAACAGGGCTCCGTATGGCTACACCTTC. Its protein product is CSVENRAPYGYTF. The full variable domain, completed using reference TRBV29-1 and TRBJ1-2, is SAVISQKPSRDICQRGTSLTIQCQVDSQVTMMFWYRQQPGQSLTLIATANQGSEATYESGFVIDKFPISRPNLTFSTLTVSNMSPEDSSIYLCSVENRAPYGYTFGSGTRLTVV.

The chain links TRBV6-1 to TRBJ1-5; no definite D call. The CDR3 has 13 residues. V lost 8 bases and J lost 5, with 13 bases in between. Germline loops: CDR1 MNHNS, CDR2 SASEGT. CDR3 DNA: TGTGCCAGCCAATTCTCACTTCATCAGCCCCAGCATTTT. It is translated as CASQFSLHQPQHF.

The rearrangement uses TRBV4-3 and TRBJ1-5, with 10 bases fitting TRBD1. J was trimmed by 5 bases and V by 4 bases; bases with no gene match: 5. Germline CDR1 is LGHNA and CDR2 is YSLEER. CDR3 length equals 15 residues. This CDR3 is CASSPTGTGDQPQHF. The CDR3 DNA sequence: TGCGCCAGCAGCCCTACCGGGACAGGGGATCAGCCCCAGCATTTT.

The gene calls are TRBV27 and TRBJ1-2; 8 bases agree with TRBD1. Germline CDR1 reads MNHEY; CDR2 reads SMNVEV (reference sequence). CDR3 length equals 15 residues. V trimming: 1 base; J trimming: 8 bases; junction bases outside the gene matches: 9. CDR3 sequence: CASSLFFGDRWGYTF. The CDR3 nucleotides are TGTGCCAGCAGTTTATTCTTCGGGGACAGGTGGGGCTACACCTTC.

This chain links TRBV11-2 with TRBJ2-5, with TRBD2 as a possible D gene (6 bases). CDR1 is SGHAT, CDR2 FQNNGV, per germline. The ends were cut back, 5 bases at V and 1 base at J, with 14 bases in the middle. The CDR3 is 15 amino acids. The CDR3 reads CASSKEGLLQETQYF. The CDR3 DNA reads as TGTGCCAGCAGCAAGGAGGGGTTACTCCAAGAGACCCAGTACTTC. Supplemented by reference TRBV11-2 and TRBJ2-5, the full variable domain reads EAGVAQSPRYKIIEKRQSVAFWCNPISGHATLYWYQQILGQGPKLLIQFQNNGVVDDSQLPKDRFSAERLKGVDSTLKIQPAKLEDSAVYLCASSKEGLLQETQYFGPGTRLLVL.

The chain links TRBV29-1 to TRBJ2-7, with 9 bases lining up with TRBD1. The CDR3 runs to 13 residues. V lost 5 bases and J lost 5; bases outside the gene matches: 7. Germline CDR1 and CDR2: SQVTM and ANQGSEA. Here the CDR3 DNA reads TGCAGCGTTCCGGGACAGGGAGGGGACGAGCAGTACTTC. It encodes CSVPGQGGDEQYF.

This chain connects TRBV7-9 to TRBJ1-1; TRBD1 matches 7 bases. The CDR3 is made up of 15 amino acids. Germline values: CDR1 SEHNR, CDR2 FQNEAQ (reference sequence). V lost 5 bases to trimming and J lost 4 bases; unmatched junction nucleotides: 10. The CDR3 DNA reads TGTGCCAGCAGCGGCCGGGACAGACTCATCACTGAAGCTTTCTTT. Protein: CASSGRDRLITEAFF.

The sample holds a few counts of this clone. This chain's CDR3 is CASSLGQGYNEQFF. The DNA for the CDR3 is TGCGCCAGCAGCTTGGGACAGGGGTACAATGAGCAGTTCTTC. The chain is built from TRBV5-1 and TRBJ2-1; TRBD1 aligns across 8 bases. The trim removed 0 bases at V and 4 bases at J, leaving 0 bases unmatched. The V gene's germline CDR1 is SGHRS and CDR2 YFSETQ. The CDR3 has 14 residues.

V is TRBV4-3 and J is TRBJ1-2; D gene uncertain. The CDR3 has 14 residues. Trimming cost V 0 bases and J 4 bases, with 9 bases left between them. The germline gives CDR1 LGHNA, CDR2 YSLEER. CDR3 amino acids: CASSQDPGSYGYTF. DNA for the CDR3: TGCGCCAGCAGCCAAGATCCTGGGAGCTATGGCTACACCTTC.